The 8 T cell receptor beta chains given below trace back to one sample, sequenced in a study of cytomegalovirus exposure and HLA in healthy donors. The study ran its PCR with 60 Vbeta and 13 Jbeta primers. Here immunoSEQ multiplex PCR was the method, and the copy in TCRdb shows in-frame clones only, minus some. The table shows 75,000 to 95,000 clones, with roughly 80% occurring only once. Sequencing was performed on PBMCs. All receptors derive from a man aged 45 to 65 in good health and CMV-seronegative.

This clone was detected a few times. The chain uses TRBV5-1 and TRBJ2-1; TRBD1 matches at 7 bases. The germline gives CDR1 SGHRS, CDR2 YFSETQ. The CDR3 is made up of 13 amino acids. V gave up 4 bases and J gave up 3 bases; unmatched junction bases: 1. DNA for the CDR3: TGCGCCAGCAGCAGGGACAGCTACAATGAGCAGTTCTTC. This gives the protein CASSRDSYNEQFF.

The CDR3 DNA reads TGTGCCAGTAGTATAGCAAGACACCGTTATAGCAATCAGCCCCAGCATTTT. This sequence encodes CASSIARHRYSNQPQHF. The rearrangement joins TRBV19 to TRBJ1-5, with D hard to call. Trimming shortened V by 1 base and J by 0 bases, and 13 bases separated the two germline ends. The CDR3 is 17 amino acids. CDR1 LNHDA and CDR2 SQIVND come from the germline V gene (reference sequence).

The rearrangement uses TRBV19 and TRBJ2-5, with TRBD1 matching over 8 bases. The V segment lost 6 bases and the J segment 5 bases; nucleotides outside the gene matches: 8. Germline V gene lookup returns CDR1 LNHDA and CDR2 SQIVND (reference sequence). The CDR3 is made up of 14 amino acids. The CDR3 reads CASRDRVGSETQYF. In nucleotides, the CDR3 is TGTGCCAGTAGGGACAGGGTCGGGTCGGAGACCCAGTACTTC.

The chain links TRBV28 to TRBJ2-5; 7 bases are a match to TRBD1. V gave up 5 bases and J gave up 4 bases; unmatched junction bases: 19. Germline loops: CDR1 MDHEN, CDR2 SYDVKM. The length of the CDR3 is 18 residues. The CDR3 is CASSTSRSEGAWGETQYF. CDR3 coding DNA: TGTGCCAGCAGTACCTCACGGAGCGAGGGGGCATGGGGAGAGACCCAGTACTTC.

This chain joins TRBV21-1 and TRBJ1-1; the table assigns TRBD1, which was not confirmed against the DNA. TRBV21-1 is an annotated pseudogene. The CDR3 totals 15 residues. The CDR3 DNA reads TGTGCCAGCAGCAAAGCCCCGGGACAGAACACTGAAGCTTTCTTT. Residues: CASSKAPGQNTEAFF.

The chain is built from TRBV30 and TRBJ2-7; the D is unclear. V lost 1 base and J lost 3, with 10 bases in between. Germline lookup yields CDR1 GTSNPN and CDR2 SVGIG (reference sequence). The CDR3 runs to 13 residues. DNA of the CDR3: TGTGCCTGGAGTGGCCGACAACTCTACGAGCAGTACTTC. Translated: CAWSGRQLYEQYF.

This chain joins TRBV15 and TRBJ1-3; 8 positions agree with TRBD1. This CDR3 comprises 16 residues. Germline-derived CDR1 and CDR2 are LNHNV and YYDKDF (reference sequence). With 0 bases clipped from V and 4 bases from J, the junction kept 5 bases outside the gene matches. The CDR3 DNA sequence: TGTGCCACCAGCAGAGACTTTAGGACAGGGGGAAACACCATATATTTT. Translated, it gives CATSRDFRTGGNTIYF.

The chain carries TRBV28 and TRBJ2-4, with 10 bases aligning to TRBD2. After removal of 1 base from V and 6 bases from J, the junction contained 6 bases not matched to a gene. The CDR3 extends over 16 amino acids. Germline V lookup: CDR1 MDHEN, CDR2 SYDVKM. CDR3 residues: CASSLFTASGGNIQYF. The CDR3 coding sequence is TGTGCCAGCAGTTTATTTACGGCTAGCGGGGGAAACATTCAGTACTTC.